This T cell receptor (beta chain) stems from a study of T cells in localized non-small cell lung cancer. Regarding the study as a whole: When the top 100 tumor clones were examined, a median 57 of them also appeared in the adjacent lung, which was paired and uninvolved. Longer overall survival associated with higher blood T cell density; shorter survival with higher adjacent-lung clonality. Exceeding tumor, uninvolved adjacent lung had the highest T cell clonality. Sequencing involved a lone tumor region, leaving heterogeneity possible.

Sequencing was performed with immunoSEQ multiplex PCR; in TCRdb, only in-frame clones are kept and a portion is missing. The sample comprises approximately 63,000 clones, roughly 90% of which are singletons, and 20% to 25% rests with the top ten. In germline, CDR1 is SGHDT, CDR2 YYEEEE. The CDR3 is 16 amino acids. J lost 4 bases, V lost 0 bases, and 5 bases had no gene match. The count of this clone is one. Its antigen is unidentified. The sequencing here drew on peripheral blood, taken before any cancer treatment. The TCR originated in a man aged 40 to 69 with stage I squamous cell lung carcinoma. The V gene is TRBV5-6, the J gene TRBJ2-1, with 9 nucleotides matching TRBD1. The CDR3 bases are TGTGCCAGCAGCTTGGACGGGACAGGGATGTACAATGAGCAGTTCTTC. This encodes CASSLDGTGMYNEQFF.